This T cell receptor (beta chain) was obtained from a study of cytomegalovirus exposure and HLA in healthy donors. This clone was seen a few times. The PCR contained 60 Vbeta and 13 Jbeta primers. The protocol was immunoSEQ multiplex PCR, while the TCRdb copy is restricted to in-frame clones and leaves out a portion. Seen here are about 62,000 clones, over 60% observed once, and the top ten hold roughly 5.2%. The V and J ends lost 0 bases and 0 bases respectively, with 12 bases between them. CDR3 length equals 18 residues. From germline, CDR1 is LNHDA and CDR2 SQIVND (reference sequence). The sequenced sample was PBMCs. The source of this sequence is a woman aged 25-40 years in good health and CMV-seronegative. This chain connects TRBV19 to TRBJ1-6; D ambiguous. CDR3 in amino acids: CASSIENPHSSYNSPLHF. Here the CDR3 DNA reads TGTGCCAGTAGTATAGAAAACCCCCACAGCTCCTATAATTCACCCCTCCACTTT.